A selection of T cell receptor beta chains follows, all from one sample in a study of blood T cell repertoires in COVID-19. Data came from immunoSEQ multiplex PCR; TCRdb stores just in-frame clones and leaves some out. The data hold hundreds of thousands of clones, with more than 75% observed a single time. Specimen: peripheral blood. The receptors here all came from a woman aged 55-69 years with active or convalescent COVID-19. Both conserved end residues are trimmed from each CDR3. D genes are given only for firm matches.

D	V	J	CDR3
TRBD1	TRBV11-2	TRBJ2-7	ASSTDPGQGAYEQY
TRBD1	TRBV6-5	TRBJ1-1	ASSYFGTGNTEAF
NA	TRBV5-1	TRBJ1-6	ASSSRGDNSPLH
TRBD1	TRBV6-5	TRBJ1-6	ASSHRDSNSPLH
NA	TRBV5-6	TRBJ2-7	ASSLRPYEQY
NA	TRBV5-1	TRBJ2-3	ASSLAPGSSTDTQY
TRBD2	TRBV7-2	TRBJ2-2	ASRSNPLAVTGELF
TRBD1	TRBV7-9	TRBJ1-2	ASSLALTDRGYGYT
TRBD2	TRBV6-1	TRBJ2-2	ASSDLSGGVDGELF
TRBD1	TRBV2	TRBJ1-3	ASSDPGGSNTIY
TRBD1	TRBV29-1	TRBJ2-2	SVPGQGYTGELF
TRBD2	TRBV6-2/TRBV6-3	TRBJ2-7	ASSYPPSGGLDEQY
NA	TRBV7-2	TRBJ2-3	ASSSNRAAGTDTQY
TRBD1	TRBV20-1	TRBJ1-2	SATGQYGYT
TRBD1	TRBV19	TRBJ1-2	ASSQTGDYGYT
TRBD1	TRBV19	TRBJ1-2	ASRPPGTGYYGYT
TRBD1	TRBV7-9	TRBJ2-1	ASSDRAYNEQF
NA	TRBV5-4	TRBJ2-4	ASSAARGGNRSKNIQY
NA	TRBV5-1	TRBJ1-6	ASSLQDRRNSPLH
TRBD1	TRBV5-1	TRBJ1-1	ASSWGGQGEAF
NA	TRBV5-4	TRBJ2-3	ASSLPGADTQY
NA	TRBV20-1	TRBJ1-2	SASAPGMYGYT
TRBD2	TRBV7-3	TRBJ2-2	ASSLGLADGELF
TRBD1	TRBV11-2	TRBJ2-2	ASSLRTGLNTGELF
TRBD1	TRBV6-4	TRBJ2-7	ASSGPGQPSLATYEQY
NA	TRBV3-1/TRBV3-2	TRBJ1-2	ASSQDFGYT
NA	TRBV4-1	TRBJ1-2	ASSLSRAGFGYT
NA	TRBV15	TRBJ1-2	ATSRDRSSVGYT
NA	TRBV6-6	TRBJ2-2	ASRRDPLGSGELF
NA	TRBV6-5	TRBJ2-3	ATAWRASTDTQY
TRBD1	TRBV7-9	TRBJ1-4	ASSTTGGNSEKLF
TRBD2	TRBV5-4	TRBJ2-3	ASSLRTSGSPDTQY
NA	TRBV21-1	TRBJ1-6	ASSEGTVNSPLH
TRBD2	TRBV7-6	TRBJ2-5	ASSLEAGSGGETQY
NA	TRBV9	TRBJ1-2	ASSAEWSGLGYT
NA	TRBV18	TRBJ2-5	ASSRGQSQETQY
NA	TRBV7-2	TRBJ1-1	ASSLDVRTITEAF
NA	TRBV6-5	TRBJ1-2	ASSYSRGRDGYT
TRBD1	TRBV7-9	TRBJ1-2	ASSPDRDYGYT
TRBD2	TRBV5-6	TRBJ2-3	ASSLSPSGGITDTQY
NA	TRBV21-1	TRBJ1-1	ASSVHPGTGVNTEAF
NA	TRBV6-5	TRBJ2-5	ASTGRSQETQY
NA	TRBV19	TRBJ2-7	ASSMGRYEQY
TRBD1	TRBV10-3	TRBJ1-1	AISEVQGDEAF
TRBD2	TRBV5-1	TRBJ2-1	ASSSALAGGGNEQF
NA	TRBV5-6	TRBJ1-5	ASSLGFGSNQPQH
NA	TRBV7-2	TRBJ1-2	ASSLDGANYGYT
TRBD2	TRBV7-2	TRBJ2-5	ASSLTRLAGGKGETQY
TRBD1	TRBV7-6	TRBJ1-1	ASSLLEPSGTASMNTEAF
NA	TRBV2	TRBJ1-2	ASRSDSLWYGYT
TRBD1	TRBV12-5	TRBJ2-5	ASGLISGTGGRETQY
NA	TRBV5-1	TRBJ2-3	ASSFRDTDTQY
NA	TRBV7-8	TRBJ2-6	ASSIRTANSGANVLT
TRBD2	TRBV5-8	TRBJ2-3	ASSAGTSGGTTDTQY
NA	TRBV7-9	TRBJ1-2	ASSLMEGRLGGYT